Sequencing of this T cell receptor (beta chain) was carried out in a study of T cells in Graves' hyperthyroidism and ophthalmopathy (dated by TCRdb to about 2019). In the study overall: Peripheral blood was sampled at the time of initial diagnosis, prior to any treatment. The roughly 90 discovery patients were divided at random into training and test sets in a 7:3 ratio. An independent validation cohort of 18 to 20 hyperthyroidism patients and roughly 16 patients who later progressed to ophthalmopathy tested prospective prediction of ophthalmopathy. According to the paper, TCR Vbeta CDR3 sequencing was carried out on about 140 peripheral blood samples, which came from approximately 41 ophthalmopathy, around 75 hyperthyroidism and about 17 progressor patients. A discovery cohort of roughly 100 patients, roughly 45 with Graves' ophthalmopathy and 57 with stable Graves' hyperthyroidism, was used to find distinguishing TCR V-J signatures. Following sampling, methimazole starting at 30 mg daily was given to hyperthyroidism patients, and high-dose intravenous methylprednisolone was given to ophthalmopathy patients. In about 6 Graves' hyperthyroidism patients, the study also compared T-cell repertoires from thyroid tissue with T-cell repertoires from blood. General findings and caveats noted by the study authors: Most expanded thyroid clonotypes (frequency above 0.001) were also detected in blood, a finding suggesting that blood repertoires may reflect thyroid immune responses. In validation, progression to ophthalmopathy was predicted by the model with 55% to 71% sensitivity and approximately 78% specificity, a median of around 6.5 months before onset. Sample size was not statistically predetermined, and blinding of investigators to group allocation was not performed. A 13 V-J signature model separated ophthalmopathy from stable hyperthyroidism, with just over 85% sensitivity and 81% to 82% specificity in cross-validation and 80%/75% in testing.

This clonotype was picked up a small number of times. Its antigen is unknown. Base qualities were left out, and no much larger clone turns up one base away. A patient counted as having stable Graves' hyperthyroidism if no progression to ophthalmopathy occurred over 18 months of follow-up. Hyperthyroidism patients were newly diagnosed, with disease duration under 2 months, and aged 18 to 65 years. The study excluded patients with uncontrolled infections, other autoimmune diseases, pregnancy or lactation. Clinical symptoms, serum thyroxine and TRAb, thyroid ultrasound, and orbital computed tomography formed the basis for the diagnoses. PBMCs were isolated from 8 to 10 ml of fresh peripheral blood by Ficoll-Paque density gradient centrifugation. Total RNA was extracted using Trizol reagent, and RNA quality was assessed on an Agilent 2100 Bioanalyzer. V is pared back by 1 base and J by 0 bases, with 15 bases lying between the germline termini. The CDR3 runs 16 residues from the cysteine to the phenylalanine. Only the CDR3 portion is preserved as DNA: 48 bases, with reading frame beginning at the first base. Sequences GTSNPN (CDR1) and SVGIG (CDR2) are obtained from the germline V gene (reference sequence).

TCR beta CDR3 regions were amplified from RNA transcripts. For the first round of RT-PCR on the TCR CDR3, the HTBI primer set was used together with the Qiagen OneStep RT-PCR kit. A second multiplex PCR round built the libraries, followed by size selection and purification. Libraries were sequenced paired-end with 100 bp reads on an Illumina HiSeq2000. The authors' analysis ran thus. SOAPnuke was used to process the raw data, with reads discarded if the reads contained adapters or uncalled bases, had a mean Phred below 15, or lacked an exact constant-primer or identifier match. COPE v1.2.5 was used to merge high-quality paired reads, and clonotypes were defined as unique nucleotide sequences. MiTCR v1.1 was used to align clonotypes to the IMGT TRBV, TRBD and TRBJ reference segments. Analysis was restricted to V-J combinations with a frequency above 0.0001, which covered 98% to 99.2% of repertoires. A TCS score was defined as the ratio of F50 (clonal expansion) to E x V (chaos), with BLOSUM62-based TCRdist applied between CDR3 peptides within each V-J. Welch's t-statistics and random forest reduced roughly 540 V-J features to fewer than 15, which were used in a naive Bayes classifier (R e1071). TCRdb cleaned the public reads at Q25 with fastp, built clones with MiXCR and kept in-frame beta chains. Identical CDR3 protein sequences are pooled into one entry, listed with their most common genes and DNA. TCRdb, not the authors, supplied the V and J calls. The sample yields roughly 380,000 distinct CDR3 sequences; about a fifth were counted once. The top ten clonotypes cover 3.5% to 4% of the sample.

The clonotype was recovered from a woman aged 18 to 35 with Graves' hyperthyroidism. Here the chain combines TRBV30 and TRBJ1-1; no D gene can be assigned with confidence. The sequenced sample was blood. The CDR3 has the sequence CAWSGGGVAVNTEAFF. The DNA reads as follows: TGTGCCTGGAGTGGGGGAGGTGTGGCGGTGAACACTGAAGCTTTCTTT.